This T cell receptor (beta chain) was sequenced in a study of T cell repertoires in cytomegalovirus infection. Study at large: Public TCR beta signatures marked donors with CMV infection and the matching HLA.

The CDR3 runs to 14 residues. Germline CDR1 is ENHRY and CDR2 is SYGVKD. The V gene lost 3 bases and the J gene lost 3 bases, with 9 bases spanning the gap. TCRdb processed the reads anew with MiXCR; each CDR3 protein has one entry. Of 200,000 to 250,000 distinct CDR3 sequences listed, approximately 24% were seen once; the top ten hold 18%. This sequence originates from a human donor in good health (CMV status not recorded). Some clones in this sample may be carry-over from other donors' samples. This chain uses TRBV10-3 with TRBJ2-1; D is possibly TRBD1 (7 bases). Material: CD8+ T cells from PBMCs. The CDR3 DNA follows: TGTGCCATCAGTGACAGGGGGGACTACAATGAGCAGTTCTTC. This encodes CAISDRGDYNEQFF.